This record covers a single T cell receptor beta chain. This entry belongs to a study of T-cell memory formation after mild COVID-19. TCRdb reprocessed the 5' RACE reads via MiXCR and lists one record per CDR3 protein. The sample includes about 340,000 distinct CDR3 sequences, about 16% seen only once; the top ten take under 25%. Germline loops: CDR1 LGHNA, CDR2 YSLEER. The V segment lost 4 bases and the J segment 5 bases; nucleotides outside the gene matches: 13. The CDR3 runs 18 residues. The chain couples TRBV4-3 to TRBJ2-2, with 10 bases fitting TRBD1. The receptor was derived from a man aged 18 to 30 who had mild COVID-19 (a few samples of this study predate the infection). Cell type and time point are not known. The sample taken for sequencing was PBMCs or a T cell subset sorted from them (not recorded which). CDR3 bases: TGCGCCAGCAGCCCCATGGGACAGGGGTGGATGGGAACCGGGGAGCTGTTTTTT. It encodes CASSPMGQGWMGTGELFF.